The 21 T cell receptor beta chains listed next were all sequenced from one sample in a study of blood T cell repertoires in COVID-19. The protocol was immunoSEQ multiplex PCR, while the TCRdb copy is restricted to in-frame clones and leaves out a portion. Here the sample spans about 83,000 clones, about 87% being singletons. The source material was peripheral blood. The origin of the receptors is an elderly man with active or convalescent COVID-19.

This chain joins TRBV21-1 and TRBJ1-6; the table's D gene call, TRBD1, was not cross checked with the DNA. TRBV21-1 is a listed pseudogene. The CDR3 extends over 18 amino acids. Here the CDR3 DNA reads TGTGCCAGCAGCAAAGTCCGACCCTGGACAAAAGGTAATTCACCCCTCCACTTT. Translated: CASSKVRPWTKGNSPLHF.

The count of this clone is one. This sequence joins TRBV6-5 and TRBJ2-5; TRBD1 matches 9 bases. J lost 4 bases, V lost 0 bases, and 3 bases had no gene match. There are 15 residues in the CDR3. The germline CDR1 and CDR2 sequences are MNHEY and SVGAGI. The CDR3 spells CASSYSNRGRETQYF. The CDR3, as DNA: TGTGCCAGCAGTTACTCGAACAGGGGGCGAGAGACCCAGTACTTC.

The CDR3 DNA is TGTGCCAGCAGCTTAGGGGTCAGCGGGGCTCCCAATGAGCAGTTCTTC. This sequence encodes CASSLGVSGAPNEQFF. The rearrangement uses TRBV11-3 and TRBJ2-1; 7 positions match TRBD2. Trimming cost V 1 base and J 6 bases; bases outside gene matches: 9. The CDR3 length is 16 residues. Germline CDR1 and CDR2: SGHNT and YENEEA.

The chain uses TRBV7-2 and TRBJ1-1, with a tentative D call TRBD1 (6 bases). The CDR3 runs to 15 residues. V was cut by 5 bases and J by 0 bases, with 13 bases left in between. The germline V gene encodes CDR1 SGHTA and CDR2 FQGNSA. CDR3 sequence reads: CASSKGGDLNTEAFF. In DNA form, the CDR3 reads TGTGCCAGCAGCAAAGGGGGGGATTTGAACACTGAAGCTTTCTTT.

The V call is TRBV6-6, the J call TRBJ2-5, with a tentative D call TRBD1 (5 bases). Germline V gives CDR1 MNHNY, CDR2 SVGAGI (reference sequence). There are 14 residues in the CDR3. The V gene lost 6 bases and the J gene lost 5 bases, with 16 bases spanning the gap. CDR3 DNA: TGTGCCAGCAGACCGCTCAGGGAAGAGGAGACCCAGTACTTC. This codes for CASRPLREEETQYF.

The count of this clone is one. CDR3 sequence: CASSEGNPGLAGVNEQFF. In DNA, the CDR3 is TGCGCCAGCAGTGAGGGCAATCCGGGACTAGCGGGAGTGAATGAGCAGTTCTTC. The chain links TRBV10-1 to TRBJ2-1; TRBD2 aligns across 14 bases. Germline loops: CDR1 WNHNN, CDR2 SYGVQD (reference sequence). The CDR3 has 18 amino acids. V was pared by 2 bases and J by 7 bases, with 10 bases of the junction left unmatched.

The rearrangement joins TRBV19 to TRBJ2-2; D might be TRBD1 (6 bases). The CDR3 sequence is 15 residues long. CDR1 and CDR2 (germline): LNHDA, SQIVND (reference sequence). V was cut by 5 bases and J by 2 bases, with 12 bases left in between. The CDR3: CASSGQGGNTGELFF. The DNA for the CDR3 is TGTGCCAGTAGTGGACAAGGGGGAAACACCGGGGAGCTGTTTTTT. Full variable domain (outside the CDR3, taken from reference TRBV19 and TRBJ2-2): DGGITQSPKYLFRKEGQNVTLSCEQNLNHDAMYWYRQDPGQGLRLIYYSQIVNDFQKGDIAEGYSVSREKKESFPLTVTSAQKNPTAFYLCASSGQGGNTGELFFGEGSRLTVL.

The chain employs TRBV5-4 and TRBJ1-1; D perhaps matches TRBD1 (6 bases). This CDR3 is built from 14 residues. The V gene lost 5 bases and the J gene lost 0 bases, with 11 bases spanning the gap. CDR1 and CDR2 from the germline V gene are SGHNT and YYREEE (reference sequence). The CDR3: CASRMGQLNTEAFF. Here the CDR3 DNA reads TGTGCCAGCAGAATGGGACAATTGAACACTGAAGCTTTCTTT.

V usage is TRBV6-2 or TRBV6-3 and J usage is TRBJ2-5, with 8 bases aligning to TRBD2. In germline, CDR1 is MNHEY, CDR2 SVGEGT. The ends lost 5 bases at V and 5 bases at J; junction bases unmatched: 4. The CDR3 has 13 amino acids. The CDR3 reads CASSLSGAETQYF. CDR3 DNA: TGTGCCAGCAGTCTTAGCGGGGCGGAGACCCAGTACTTC.

This rearrangement joins TRBV7-9 to TRBJ2-1; D not resolved. Per the germline V gene, CDR1 is SEHNR and CDR2 is FQNEAQ (reference sequence). There are 12 residues in the CDR3. V was shortened by 7 bases and J by 9 bases, with 13 bases between the two germline ends. CDR3 DNA: TGTGCCAGCACCGGAGACGTGGTTGAGCAGTTCTTC. This gives the protein CASTGDVVEQFF.

V is TRBV18 and J is TRBJ1-1; no definite D call. The ends were cut back, 6 bases at V and 0 bases at J, with 17 bases in the middle. CDR3 length equals 16 residues. CDR1 and CDR2 (germline): KGHSH, LQKENI. CDR3 residues: CASSLGGYSMNTEAFF. The CDR3 region has the DNA TGTGCCAGCTCCCTTGGCGGTTACTCCATGAACACTGAAGCTTTCTTT.

The J gene is TRBJ2-2, the V gene TRBV28; D is uncertain. CDR1 is MDHEN, CDR2 SYDVKM, per germline. With 6 bases removed from V and 4 bases from J, the gap between germline ends came to 18 bases. The CDR3 length is 16 residues. The CDR3 DNA reads TGTGCCAGCAGACCCTCGGGTTTTCTCCCCACCGGGGAGCTGTTTTTT. Translation gives CASRPSGFLPTGELFF.

This clone was seen just once. The rearrangement uses TRBV28 and TRBJ1-2, with D possibly matching TRBD1 (5 bases). The germline V gene has CDR1 MDHEN and CDR2 SYDVKM. Trimming stripped 4 bases from V and 3 bases from J, with 15 bases between. This CDR3 has 15 amino acids. The CDR3 reads CASSSGEGIYYGYTF. DNA of the CDR3: TGTGCCAGCAGTTCCGGGGAGGGGATTTACTATGGCTACACCTTC.

A remark on this clone: A read error may produce the germline difference seen at one junction end. V gene TRBV7-7 combines with J gene TRBJ2-3; maybe TRBD2 (8 bases). The CDR3 length is 15 residues. The germline V gene has CDR1 SSHAT and CDR2 FNYEAQ (reference sequence). This chain's CDR3 is CASSYGRGPTDTQYF. The CDR3 coding sequence is TGTGCTAGCAGCTACGGGAGGGGGCCCACAGATACGCAGTATTTT.

This chain links TRBV6-5 with TRBJ1-6; D is ambiguous. Germline loops: CDR1 MNHEY, CDR2 SVGAGI. Trimming pared 0 bases from V and 4 bases from J, leaving 10 bases between. There are 16 residues in the CDR3. The CDR3: CASSYSTRPYNSPLHF. The CDR3 DNA reads TGTGCCAGCAGTTACTCGACACGGCCTTATAATTCACCCCTCCACTTT.

This sequence joins TRBV18 and TRBJ2-1; 15 nucleotides align to TRBD2. CDR1 KGHSH and CDR2 LQKENI come from the germline V gene. V shed 3 bases and J 14 bases; nucleotides not matched to a gene: 14. CDR3 length: 17 residues. This chain's CDR3 is CASSPSVGGTSGRREFF. The DNA of the CDR3 is TGTGCCAGCTCACCTTCCGTCGGCGGGACTAGCGGGAGGAGGGAGTTCTTC.

The chain links TRBV5-1 to TRBJ1-3, with a weak D call TRBD1 (6 bases). V was pared by 4 bases and J by 4 bases, with 9 bases between. There are 13 residues in the CDR3. The germline CDR1 and CDR2 sequences are SGHRS and YFSETQ. CDR3 amino acids: CASSVTGGNTIYF. CDR3 in DNA: TGCGCCAGCAGCGTGACAGGAGGAAACACCATATATTTT.

The chain links TRBV6-5 to TRBJ1-2; possibly TRBD1 for D (6 bases). V was trimmed by 5 bases and J by 7 bases, leaving 20 bases between them. There are 15 residues in the CDR3. The germline V gene encodes CDR1 MNHEY and CDR2 SVGAGI. CDR3 DNA sequence: TGTGCCAGCAGTAACTACGCCACAGGGCTTAGTGGCTACACCTTC. It is translated as CASSNYATGLSGYTF.

The chain has TRBV18 and TRBJ1-1; D is undetermined. Germline lookup yields CDR1 KGHSH and CDR2 LQKENI. V lost 3 bases and J 5 bases, leaving 10 bases between the germline ends. CDR3 length: 13 residues. The CDR3 coding sequence is TGTGCCAGCTCACCGGCTCTGGAGACTGAAGCTTTCTTT. Amino acid sequence: CASSPALETEAFF.

V and J are TRBV2 and TRBJ1-2; possible D gene TRBD1, 6 bases. Germline-derived CDR1 and CDR2 are SNHLY and FYNNEI. The CDR3 spans 13 residues. V was shortened by 6 bases and J by 0 bases, with 8 bases between the two germline ends. The CDR3 loop is CASRGQSNYGYTF. In DNA form, the CDR3 reads TGTGCCAGCAGAGGACAGTCTAACTATGGCTACACCTTC.

The rearrangement uses TRBV6-5 and TRBJ1-1; tentative D call: TRBD1 (5 bases). In germline, CDR1 is MNHEY, CDR2 SVGAGI. The CDR3 extends over 13 amino acids. V shed 3 bases and J shed 11 bases, with 16 bases lying between them. The CDR3, as DNA: TGTGCCAGCAGTTATTCATCGGACATGAGCGCTTTCTTT. It yields the protein CASSYSSDMSAFF.